One T cell receptor beta chain is described in this entry. This entry comes from a study of blood T cell repertoires in COVID-19. Overall study: Material from acute and convalescent COVID-19 was sourced from the United States, Italy and Spain. Sources were T cells, B-cell-depleted T cells, or PBMCs; the material itself was cDNA or gDNA.

Original processing notes: Nucleated cell counts were estimated from reference gene primer amplification. The table came from immunoSEQ multiplex PCR; TCRdb's copy has only in-frame clones and leaves some out. The D gene and trimming were derived from the DNA, and the V and J assignments and clone size from that table. The sample has roughly 24,000 clones, around 82% seen once. There are 17 residues in the CDR3. Germline loops: CDR1 MNHEY, CDR2 SMNVEV (reference sequence). Trimming removed 5 bases from V and 5 bases from J; junction bases left unmatched: 11. This TCR was sampled from a human donor in a cohort sampled during active COVID-19. The chain has TRBV27 and TRBJ2-1, with TRBD2 identical over 11 bases. Sequencing was carried out using peripheral blood. This chain's CDR3 is CASSHRLAGTINNEQFF. The CDR3 bases are TGTGCCAGCAGTCACAGACTAGCGGGGACGATAAACAATGAGCAGTTCTTC.